The following is a T cell receptor (beta chain) sequence with its context. Which antigen it targets is not known. Base qualities are not recorded, but no much larger clone differs from it by a single base. From the cysteine up to the phenylalanine, the CDR3 has a length of 16 residues. Only the CDR3 part of the read is kept: 48 bases, read in frame from the first base. Compared with germline, V lacks 4 bases and J lacks 4 bases; bases without a gene match: 8. The germline V gene encodes CDR1 ENHRY and CDR2 SYGVKD. This entry comes from a study of shared clonotypes between healthy human individuals (dated by TCRdb to the early 2020s). Context from the whole study: The cohort comprised a couple of women and a few men aged 18 to 49 years. To estimate repertoire size and how much clonotypes are shared between individuals, the study performed deep sequencing of blood TCR repertoires from roughly five healthy adults. To increase sequencing depth and limit assay-specific biases, TCR repertoire library preparation and sequencing were carried out by different laboratories using diverse techniques. Per donor, leukapheresis produced somewhere between about 0.8 and 9 billion PBMCs. For each donor, CD4 naive and CD4 memory were each run on three plates, CD8 naive on two plates, and CD8 memory on one plate. Broader findings and caveats from the paper: Roughly 5.2% of naive CD4, roughly 3.5% of naive CD8, 2.3% of memory CD4, and approximately 0.39% of memory CD8 clonotypes were shared across several donors. Larger estimated clonotype richness was generally found for naive subsets than for memory subsets. Pairwise subsampling indicated that sequencing depth was expected to affect the degree of clonotype sharing among donors. Sampling was limited to blood, and TCR repertoires in tissue likely differ from TCR repertoires in blood. Clonotypes shared by all four sorted-subset donors showed higher generation probabilities than non-shared clonotypes. Because the study included a small number of donors, the genetic and exposure-history diversity represented was limited. Incomplete sequencing was indicated by rarefaction of sorted-subset datasets, despite the large sequencing depth.

Using the deep immunoSEQ assay, multiplex PCR amplified TCR CDR3 regions from genomic DNA. Extracted genomic DNA from each cell subset was spread evenly across all wells of several immunoSEQ 96-well plates, with each plate serving as a replicate. Each replicate PCR for sorted subsets received approximately 200 ng genomic DNA, equal to roughly 30,000 T cell genomes. Purified libraries were measured with a Qubit 3.0 fluorometer, size-checked on a Bioanalyzer 2100, and measured again with the KAPA Library Quantification kit. A separate single-read 150-cycle Illumina NextSeq 550 flow cell was used to sequence each immunoSEQ 96-well plate. Per the authors' processing: Because the immunoSEQ output included only junctional sequences and no quality scores, the filtering could not be the same as the filtering used for full-length reads. Sequences were annotated with PyIR, a Python wrapper for IgBLAST v1.9, using IMGT germline references to assign V/J genes and CDR3. Reads were filtered out if the reads had weak V/J assignments (E-value above 1e-6), no CDR3, stop codons, out-of-frame junctions, or ambiguous translated residues. V3J clonotypes were defined as sequences sharing the same inferred V gene, J gene, and CDR3 amino acid sequence. Percentage overlap between repertoires was calculated by dividing the number of shared unique clonotypes by the size of the smaller repertoire. RTK rarefaction, the Chao1 estimator, and Recon v2.1 estimates of unobserved clonotypes were used to assess repertoire richness. OLGA was used to compute generation probabilities for all TCRbeta clonotypes that the gDNA method yielded from a few donors. In its TCRdb copy, this immuneACCESS table keeps in-frame sequences only and misses some clones. Where compared with another copy, unresolved V genes explain less than half of these, and the others have no known cause. V and J calls and clone size are those listed in that table; D and trimming were worked out from the DNA. This sample comprises 850,000 to 1,200,000 clones, about 75% of them detected only once. The top ten clones comprise 1.4% to 1.5% of the sample.

Donors were healthy HIV-negative adults with no recently reported acute infections or vaccinations. Every donor was a Caucasian adult living in Nashville, Tennessee, USA. CD4+ T cells were enriched through magnetic negative selection, after which naive cells were positively selected on CD45RA and the remaining negative fraction served as the memory subset. After blood collection by leukapheresis, PBMCs were isolated using Ficoll-Histopaque density gradient centrifugation and then cryopreserved in the vapor phase of liquid nitrogen. Purity and quantity of every magnetically sorted T cell population were checked by analytical flow cytometry. Each sorted fraction had its genomic DNA isolated and then quantified by UV absorbance on a Nanodrop 2000c.

This chain joins TRBV10-3 to TRBJ1-3; TRBD1 agrees with 9 junctional bases. This receptor was obtained from a man between 18 and 35 years old in good health. The sequenced sample consisted of memory CD4+ T cells sorted from blood. The sample's cell subset or site label, decoded: CD45RA-negative fraction. The DNA sequence is TGTGCCATCAGTGTTGAACCGGGACAGGGAGGAAACACCATATATTTT. Protein translation: CAISVEPGQGGNTIYF.